The 30 T cell receptor beta chains given below trace back to one sample, sequenced in a study of chemoradiotherapy in HPV16-positive cancers. TCRdb's copy holds only in-frame clones and misses some; the assay was immunoSEQ multiplex PCR. Of some 17,000 clones in the sample, roughly 89% were seen once. Sequences were derived from blood, sampled from a patient who underwent chemoradiotherapy. The receptors stem from a human donor with HPV-associated anogenital cancer.

The chain has TRBV6-1 and TRBJ1-1; the D is unclear. This CDR3 spans 14 amino acids. Trimming left V 7 bases short and J 0 bases short, with 12 bases between. CDR1 and CDR2 from the germline V gene are MNHNS and SASEGT. The CDR3 DNA reads as TGTGCCAGCACCAAGGCGGGAATGAACACTGAAGCTTTCTTT. Its protein is CASTKAGMNTEAFF.

The J gene is TRBJ2-2, the V gene TRBV19, with D unclear. V was shortened by 7 bases and J by 7 bases, with 13 bases between the two germline ends. CDR1 and CDR2 (germline): LNHDA, SQIVND (reference sequence). The CDR3 sequence is 13 residues long. The CDR3 protein is CASTRRLGGELFF. In DNA, the CDR3 is TGTGCCAGTACTAGGCGGTTGGGCGGGGAGCTGTTTTTT.

This clone was observed a single time. This chain joins TRBV10-2 and TRBJ2-7, with TRBD1 matching over 7 bases. V lost 6 bases to trimming and J lost 2 bases; unmatched junction nucleotides: 10. The CDR3 is 15 amino acids. Looked up from germline, CDR1 is WSHSY and CDR2 is SAAADI. The CDR3 bases are TGCGCCAGCAGCCAGCACCGGGACAGAGCCTACGAGCAGTACTTC. This codes for CASSQHRDRAYEQYF.

The gene calls are TRBV7-9 and TRBJ2-1, with D perhaps TRBD1 (6 bases). Per germline, CDR1 SEHNR and CDR2 FQNEAQ (reference sequence). The germline V and J ends were trimmed by 1 base and 5 bases, with 12 bases remaining between them. The CDR3 contains 15 residues. The CDR3 nucleotides read TGTGCCAGCAGCTTAGAAGGGACACCTAACAATGAGCAGTTCTTC. The encoded protein is CASSLEGTPNNEQFF.

This sequence joins TRBV11-3 and TRBJ2-7, with D tentatively TRBD1 (5 bases). CDR3 size: 15 residues. Between the trimmed V and J ends, which lost 1 base and 0 bases, there was a span of 10 bases. Germline V gene lookup returns CDR1 SGHNT and CDR2 YENEEA. The CDR3: CASSLGQGNSYEQYF. The CDR3 DNA reads TGTGCCAGCAGCTTAGGGCAGGGCAACTCCTACGAGCAGTACTTC.

Points on this clone: A junction end diverges from the germline sequence, so it may reflect a read error. The J gene is TRBJ1-6, the V gene TRBV7-7; the D gene is possibly TRBD1 (5 bases). CDR1 is SSHAT and CDR2 is FNYEAQ in the germline V gene (reference sequence). This CDR3 has 13 residues. The chain's CDR3 is CASSAGANSPLHF. The CDR3 DNA reads TGTGCTAGCAGCGCCGGGGCTAATTCACCCCTCCACTTT.

The CDR3: CASRTSGRTDTQYF. Here the CDR3 DNA reads TGTGCCAGCAGGACTAGCGGACGCACAGATACGCAGTATTTT. The chain couples TRBV6-1 to TRBJ2-3; 9 bases align to TRBD2. The CDR3 runs to 14 residues. Germline V gene data show CDR1 as MNHNS and CDR2 as SASEGT. J lost 1 base, V lost 6 bases, and 2 bases had no gene match.

The chain recombines TRBV7-9 with TRBJ2-7; maybe TRBD1 (7 bases). The germline CDR1 and CDR2 sequences are SEHNR and FQNEAQ (reference sequence). V was trimmed by 5 bases and J by 3 bases, leaving 11 bases between them. The CDR3 is 13 residues long. CDR3 loop: CASSPGDSYEQYF. The CDR3 DNA is TGTGCCAGCAGCCCGGGGGACAGCTACGAGCAGTACTTC.

This rearrangement joins TRBV27 to TRBJ2-7; D unresolved. Germline lookup yields CDR1 MNHEY and CDR2 SMNVEV (reference sequence). This CDR3 spans 13 amino acids. V was cut by 3 bases and J by 5 bases, with 11 bases left in between. The CDR3 bases are TGTGCCAGCAGTTTTTCCCCCCAGAACGAGCAGTACTTC. Translating it yields CASSFSPQNEQYF.

V gene TRBV2 combines with J gene TRBJ1-6, with TRBD1 as a possible D gene (5 bases). Trimming took off 4 bases at V and 10 bases at J, with 17 bases between the two ends. CDR3 length equals 15 residues. Looked up from germline, CDR1 is SNHLY and CDR2 is FYNNEI. The CDR3 DNA sequence: TGTGCCAGCAGTGGGCAGGGATCTCGATCCTCACCCCTCCACTTT. Amino acids: CASSGQGSRSSPLHF.

The chain is built from TRBV7-6 and TRBJ1-3; D is undetermined. Germline CDR1 is SGHVS and CDR2 is FNYEAQ. The length of the CDR3 is 13 residues. V was pared by 9 bases and J by 0 bases, with 9 bases between. CDR3 DNA: TGTGCCAGTGGCAAGGGCTCTGGAAACACCATATATTTT. This sequence encodes CASGKGSGNTIYF. Complete variable domain (other parts from reference TRBV7-6 and TRBJ1-3): GAGVSQSPRYKVTKRGQDVALRCDPISGHVSLYWYRQALGQGPEFLTYFNYEAQQDKSGLPNDRFSAERPEGSISTLTIQRTEQRDSAMYRCASGKGSGNTIYFGEGSWLTVV.

This chain uses TRBV6-6 with TRBJ2-5; possibly TRBD2 for D (7 bases). This CDR3 has 15 residues. Per germline, CDR1 MNHNY and CDR2 SVGAGI (reference sequence). V lost 6 bases and J 6 bases, leaving 20 bases between the germline ends. The CDR3 here is CASSRGGGGPQTQYF. Here the CDR3 DNA reads TGTGCCAGCAGCCGAGGGGGGGGAGGGCCGCAGACCCAGTACTTC.

The V gene is TRBV7-9, the J gene TRBJ1-4; D unclear. Trimming removed 5 bases at V and 11 bases at J, with 15 bases between. Germline-derived CDR1 and CDR2 are SEHNR and FQNEAQ (reference sequence). The CDR3 loop spans 13 amino acids. The CDR3 sequence is CASSQLVAGKLFF. For the CDR3, the DNA is TGTGCCAGCAGCCAATTAGTAGCCGGGAAACTGTTTTTT.

V and J are TRBV28 and TRBJ2-3, with 9 bases identical to TRBD1. Unmatched junction bases numbered 10, after V lost 7 bases and J lost 5 bases. Germline loops: CDR1 MDHEN, CDR2 SYDVKM. The CDR3 extends over 15 amino acids. The DNA for the CDR3 is TGTGCCAGCACCGCGACAGGGGGTGTTATAGATACGCAGTATTTT. Its protein product is CASTATGGVIDTQYF.

This chain links TRBV23-1 with TRBJ2-2, with a possible D match to TRBD2 (5 bases). TRBV23-1 is reported as an ORF; its role is uncertain. The CDR3 covers 16 residues. Trimming cost V 4 bases and J 4 bases, with 16 bases left between them. The CDR3 region is CASSRVGQSGTGELFF. CDR3 nucleotide sequence: TGCGCCAGCAGTCGCGTCGGGCAAAGCGGCACCGGGGAGCTGTTTTTT.

The CDR3 is CAMGGQGGEQYF. Written as DNA, the CDR3 is TGTGCCATGGGTGGACAGGGGGGCGAGCAGTACTTC. The V and J genes are TRBV10-3 and TRBJ2-5, with 10 bases fitting TRBD1. The DNA end lines up better with TRBJ2-7; the J call may be wrong. This CDR3 spans 12 amino acids. From germline, CDR1 is ENHRY and CDR2 SYGVKD.

This chain connects TRBV27 to TRBJ2-2; D gene ambiguous. The V gene lost 2 bases and the J gene lost 5 bases, with 15 bases spanning the gap. Germline V CDR1 and CDR2: MNHEY, SMNVEV (reference sequence). This CDR3 has 16 amino acids. CDR3 protein: CASSLAGPLGTGELFF. CDR3 DNA: TGTGCCAGCAGTTTAGCAGGACCCCTCGGGACCGGGGAGCTGTTTTTT.

The chain carries TRBV7-9 and TRBJ2-3; D remains ambiguous. With 0 bases removed from V and 4 bases from J, the gap between germline ends came to 5 bases. Germline assignment: CDR1 SEHNR and CDR2 FQNEAQ (reference sequence). The CDR3 runs to 13 residues. The chain's CDR3 is CASSLAGPDTQYF. DNA for the CDR3: TGTGCCAGCAGCTTAGCCGGGCCAGATACGCAGTATTTT.

The gene calls are TRBV4-2 and TRBJ2-6; D may correspond to TRBD1 or TRBD2 (6 bases each). V was trimmed by 0 bases and J by 0 bases, leaving 12 bases between them. This CDR3 has 18 residues. Germline V gene lookup returns CDR1 LGHNA and CDR2 YNFKEQ. The CDR3 sequence: CASSQDSGAASGANVLTF. The CDR3 nucleotides are TGTGCCAGCAGCCAAGATTCGGGGGCAGCCTCTGGGGCCAACGTCCTGACTTTC.

The J gene is TRBJ1-1, the V gene TRBV11-1; tentative D call: TRBD1 (6 bases). The CDR3 sequence is 15 residues long. V was shortened by 5 bases and J by 3 bases, with 16 bases between the two germline ends. The V gene's germline CDR1 is SGHAT and CDR2 FQDESV (reference sequence). DNA of the CDR3: TGTGCCAGCAGCCGGACCGCGGGGGCTCACACTGAAGCTTTCTTT. It encodes CASSRTAGAHTEAFF.

The CDR3 DNA reads TGTGCCAGCAGCTTCGTGTTGCAGGGGCTAACCGAGCAGTACTTC. Translating it yields CASSFVLQGLTEQYF. The gene calls are TRBV7-2 and TRBJ2-7, with D perhaps TRBD1 (6 bases). Germline assignment: CDR1 SGHTA and CDR2 FQGNSA. The CDR3 loop spans 15 amino acids. V dropped 3 bases and J dropped 6 bases, with 18 bases sitting between them.

The V call is TRBV29-1, the J call TRBJ2-4; D remains ambiguous. Germline assignment: CDR1 SQVTM and CDR2 ANQGSEA. The CDR3 consists of 11 residues. In nucleotides, the CDR3 is TGCAACAGTTTAGGGCCGGGCATTCAGTACTTC. Its translation: CNSLGPGIQYF.

This clone appeared a single time. The chain combines TRBV5-8 with TRBJ1-1; no reliable D call. Germline CDR1 reads SGHTS; CDR2 reads YDEGEE. Trimming removed 2 bases at V and 1 base at J, with 6 bases between. This CDR3 has 13 residues. CDR3 sequence reads: CASSLLRNTEAFF. CDR3 DNA: TGTGCCAGCAGCTTATTACGGAACACTGAAGCTTTCTTT.

The chain has TRBV4-1 and TRBJ1-1; no reliable D call. The V end was cut by 1 base, the J end by 10 bases, with 16 bases between. Per the germline V gene, CDR1 is MGHRA and CDR2 is YSYEKL. The length of the CDR3 is 14 residues. The CDR3 DNA is TGCGCCAGCAGCCAAGTCGGTACAGCCGGGGTAGCTTTCTTT. Translation gives CASSQVGTAGVAFF.

This chain joins TRBV15 and TRBJ2-1; D possibly uses TRBD1 or TRBD2 (6 bases each). V shed 4 bases and J shed 14 bases, with 24 bases lying between them. This CDR3 region has 15 residues. In germline, CDR1 is LNHNV, CDR2 YYDKDF (reference sequence). CDR3 bases: TGTGCCACCAGCAAGGGGGGCTATGGAGTAGAGGAGGAGTTCTTC. Residues: CATSKGGYGVEEEFF.

This clone was detected only a few times. This chain links TRBV2 with TRBJ2-7; no definite D call. Germline V gives CDR1 SNHLY, CDR2 FYNNEI. Trimming shortened V by 8 bases and J by 2 bases, and 13 bases separated the two germline ends. The CDR3 sequence is 13 residues long. DNA of the CDR3: TGTGCCAGCGGAAAGCCTTCACCCTACGAGCAGTACTTC. As protein: CASGKPSPYEQYF.

In the case of this clone: The same CDR3 also results from other DNA sequences found in this sample. V and J are TRBV5-4 and TRBJ1-6, with a weak D call TRBD1 (6 bases). The length of the CDR3 is 13 residues. Germline V gene data show CDR1 as SGHNT and CDR2 as YYREEE (reference sequence). Trimming took 4 bases from V and 8 from J, leaving 10 bases between them. CDR3 in DNA: TGTGCCAGCAGCCTAGACAGGTATTCACCCCTCCACTTT. Translated: CASSLDRYSPLHF.

The chain employs TRBV7-9 and TRBJ2-1; 7 nucleotides match TRBD2. The CDR3 is 14 amino acids. V lost 3 bases, J lost 4 bases, and 3 bases stayed unmatched. CDR1 is SEHNR and CDR2 is FQNEAQ in the germline V gene (reference sequence). The CDR3 DNA sequence: TGTGCCAGCAGCTTCGCGGGAGTTTACAATGAGCAGTTCTTC. It specifies CASSFAGVYNEQFF. The whole variable domain, remainder taken from reference TRBV7-9 and TRBJ2-1, is DTGVSQNPRHKITKRGQNVTFRCDPISEHNRLYWYRQTLGQGPEFLTYFQNEAQLEKSRLLSDRFSAERPKGSFSTLEIQRTEQGDSAMYLCASSFAGVYNEQFFGPGTRLTVL.

The DNA for the CDR3 is TGTGCCAGCAGCAGCACCTCATACGTCTCGCAGTATTTT. It encodes CASSSTSYVSQYF. The rearrangement uses TRBV7-2 and TRBJ2-3; no firm D call. This CDR3 comprises 13 residues. V was pared by 5 bases and J by 10 bases, with 16 bases between. Per germline, CDR1 SGHTA and CDR2 FQGNSA.

The CDR3, as DNA: TGTGCCAGCAGCTTATTAGGGGCGGGAGGGTTCGGTGAAAAACTGTTTTTT. Encoded protein: CASSLLGAGGFGEKLFF. The rearrangement links TRBV11-2 to TRBJ1-4; TRBD1 might be the D (5 bases). CDR1 SGHAT and CDR2 FQNNGV come from the germline V gene. The ends were cut back, 2 bases at V and 7 bases at J, with 20 bases in the middle. This CDR3 spans 17 amino acids.